These 20 T cell receptor beta chains were sequenced from one sample in a study of T cells in tumors after PD-1 blockade. Method: immunoSEQ multiplex PCR; TCRdb's copy keeps in-frame clones and lacks some. The table lists around 45,000 clones, about four fifths of them singletons. This material consisted of PBMCs, taken before anti-PD-1 treatment. Receptor source: a human donor with basal cell carcinoma.

The rearrangement joins TRBV28 to TRBJ1-5; D uncertain. This CDR3 has 15 amino acids. The germline gives CDR1 MDHEN, CDR2 SYDVKM. Trimming removed 3 bases at V and 0 bases at J, with 9 bases between. CDR3 nucleotides: TGTGCCAGCAGTTTTTACGACGGTAGCAATCAGCCCCAGCATTTT. As protein: CASSFYDGSNQPQHF. Full variable domain (rest looked up from reference TRBV28 and TRBJ1-5): DVKVTQSSRYLVKRTGEKVFLECVQDMDHENMFWYRQDPGLGLRLIYFSYDVKMKEKGDIPEGYSVSREKKERFSLILESASTNQTSMYLCASSFYDGSNQPQHFGDGTRLSIL.

A few counts support this clone. This chain joins TRBV2 and TRBJ2-1, with D possibly being TRBD2 (6 bases). The CDR3 sequence is 13 residues long. Trimming left V 8 bases short and J 10 bases short, with 18 bases between. The germline CDR1 and CDR2 sequences are SNHLY and FYNNEI. CDR3 in amino acids: CASRGIPAAEQFF. The CDR3 DNA is TGTGCCAGCCGCGGGATCCCAGCCGCCGAGCAGTTCTTC. The variable domain in full, with the rest retrieved from reference TRBV2 and TRBJ2-1, is EPEVTQTPSHQVTQMGQEVILRCVPISNHLYFYWYRQILGQKVEFLVSFYNNEISEKSEIFDDQFSVERPDGSNFTLKIRSTKLEDSAMYFCASRGIPAAEQFFGPGTRLTVL.

J is TRBJ1-3 and V is TRBV7-9, with D perhaps TRBD1 (5 bases). Germline lookup yields CDR1 SEHNR and CDR2 FQNEAQ (reference sequence). The CDR3 has 18 amino acids. The V end was cut by 1 base, the J end by 0 bases, with 16 bases between. CDR3 DNA sequence: TGTGCCAGCAGCTTAGTAGGGGACCCTACCAGCTCTGGAAACACCATATATTTT. Its translation is CASSLVGDPTSSGNTIYF.

Here the CDR3 reads CASSLTGLAGGETQYF. CDR3 in DNA: TGTGCCAGCAGCTTAACGGGGCTAGCGGGAGGAGAGACCCAGTACTTC. The chain links TRBV7-3 to TRBJ2-5; the match to TRBD2 covers 11 bases. Germline lookup yields CDR1 SGHTA and CDR2 FQGTGA. CDR3 size: 16 residues. Germline trimming cut 0 bases from V and 4 bases from J; bases unmatched to any gene: 4.

The J gene is TRBJ1-1, the V gene TRBV5-1, with 12 bases aligning to TRBD1. V lost 6 bases and J lost 2; bases outside the gene matches: 5. CDR1 SGHRS and CDR2 YFSETQ come from the germline V gene. CDR3 length: 15 residues. CDR3 in DNA: TGCGCCAGCAAGCCGGGACAGGGGGCTAACACTGAAGCTTTCTTT. Amino acid sequence: CASKPGQGANTEAFF.

The chain has TRBV9 and TRBJ2-3; 7 bases fit TRBD2. The germline CDR1 and CDR2 sequences are SGDLS and YYNGEE. V shed 4 bases, J shed 6 bases, and the junction held 17 bases outside the gene matches. The CDR3 runs to 17 residues. The CDR3 DNA sequence: TGTGCCAGCAGCATACGGGGAGGCGCGGGGGTAACGGATACGCAGTATTTT. Translating it yields CASSIRGGAGVTDTQYF.

This chain uses TRBV9 with TRBJ2-3, with TRBD2 identical over 13 bases. Germline trimming cut 2 bases from V and 2 bases from J; bases unmatched to any gene: 5. The CDR3 contains 17 residues. Per the germline V gene, CDR1 is SGDLS and CDR2 is YYNGEE. The CDR3 nucleotides are TGTGCCAGCAGCGTGGGAACTAGCGGGGGGGCCACAGATACGCAGTATTTT. Translation: CASSVGTSGGATDTQYF.

CDR3 amino acids: CASSQVTSGGQETQYF. CDR3 in DNA: TGTGCCAGCAGCCAAGTAACTAGCGGGGGGCAAGAGACCCAGTACTTC. This rearrangement joins TRBV3-1 (or the pseudogene TRBV3-2) to TRBJ2-5, with 12 bases matching TRBD2. Germline trimming cut 1 base from V and 2 bases from J; bases unmatched to any gene: 2. Germline CDR1 LGHDT, CDR2 YNNKEL (reference sequence). CDR3 length equals 16 residues.

V and J are TRBV12-3 or TRBV12-4 and TRBJ2-2, with D unresolved. CDR3 length: 13 amino acids. Trimming removed 3 bases from V and 6 bases from J, with 8 bases in between. This chain's CDR3 is CASSFTWAGELFF. The CDR3 region has the DNA TGTGCCAGCAGTTTCACATGGGCCGGGGAGCTGTTTTTT.

Worth noting for this clone: Distinct nucleotide sequences in the sample also encode this CDR3. This sequence joins TRBV9 and TRBJ1-5, with 7 nucleotides matching TRBD1. The CDR3 runs 14 residues. V lost 2 bases, J lost 4 bases, and 3 bases stayed unmatched. Germline assignment: CDR1 SGDLS and CDR2 YYNGEE. CDR3 bases: TGTGCCAGCAGCGTTCAGGGGGTGAATCAGCCCCAGCATTTT. Translated, it gives CASSVQGVNQPQHF. The variable domain in full, completed from reference TRBV9 and TRBJ1-5, reads DSGVTQTPKHLITATGQRVTLRCSPRSGDLSVYWYQQSLDQGLQFLIQYYNGEERAKGNILERFSAQQFPDLHSELNLSSLELGDSALYFCASSVQGVNQPQHFGDGTRLSIL.

The chain joins TRBV5-1 to TRBJ2-7; D possibly corresponds to TRBD2 (6 bases). CDR3 length equals 14 residues. The V and J ends lost 5 bases and 5 bases respectively, with 17 bases between them. Germline CDR1 is SGHRS and CDR2 is YFSETQ. The CDR3 is CASSPGTPLDEQYF. CDR3 bases: TGCGCCAGCAGTCCCGGGACTCCTTTGGACGAGCAGTACTTC.

The gene calls are TRBV7-9 and TRBJ1-4; TRBD1 agrees at 9 bases. The CDR3 length is 14 residues. V shed 4 bases and J 8 bases; nucleotides not matched to a gene: 5. Germline V CDR1 and CDR2: SEHNR, FQNEAQ (reference sequence). CDR3 sequence: CASSSGTGYEKLFF. CDR3 in DNA: TGTGCCAGCAGCTCCGGGACAGGGTACGAAAAACTGTTTTTT.

The chain links TRBV27 to TRBJ2-7, with 8 positions matching TRBD2. CDR1 and CDR2 from the germline V gene are MNHEY and SMNVEV (reference sequence). With 6 bases clipped from V and 6 bases from J, the junction kept 16 bases outside the gene matches. The CDR3 extends over 16 amino acids. The CDR3 bases are TGTGCCAGCAGCCACCCGTGGGGACTAGGGTCCCTCGAGCAGTACTTC. It is translated as CASSHPWGLGSLEQYF.

The chain links TRBV19 to TRBJ2-3; D may be TRBD1 (6 bases). The CDR3 runs to 13 residues. With 6 bases removed from V and 3 bases from J, the gap between germline ends came to 10 bases. CDR1 is LNHDA, CDR2 SQIVND, per germline (reference sequence). As DNA, the CDR3 is TGTGCCAGTAGAATCCAGGGGACAGATACGCAGTATTTT. It codes for CASRIQGTDTQYF.

The chain joins TRBV5-5 to TRBJ1-5; 8 nucleotides line up with TRBD1. The CDR3 covers 15 residues. The ends lost 0 bases at V and 3 bases at J; junction bases unmatched: 2. The V gene's germline CDR1 is SGHKS and CDR2 YYEKEE (reference sequence). CDR3 nucleotide sequence: TGTGCCAGCAGCTTGGAGACAGGGGACAATCAGCCCCAGCATTTT. Its translation: CASSLETGDNQPQHF.

The chain employs TRBV15 and TRBJ2-5; D is unresolved. The germline CDR1 and CDR2 sequences are LNHNV and YYDKDF (reference sequence). The CDR3 loop spans 15 amino acids. V lost 0 bases and J 2 bases, leaving 10 bases between the germline ends. CDR3 region: CATSRDKQAQETQYF. CDR3 nucleotide sequence: TGTGCCACCAGCAGAGATAAGCAGGCTCAAGAGACCCAGTACTTC.

This clone appeared a few times. This rearrangement joins TRBV5-6 to TRBJ2-5; 7 bases are a match to TRBD2. The germline V gene has CDR1 SGHDT and CDR2 YYEEEE. The CDR3 is made up of 13 amino acids. V dropped 4 bases and J dropped 5; count of bases not matched to a gene: 5. CDR3 nucleotides: TGTGCCAGCAGCCGAATGGGGGGGGAGACCCAGTACTTC. Amino acid sequence: CASSRMGGETQYF. Full variable domain (remainder filled in from reference TRBV5-6 and TRBJ2-5): DAGVTQSPTHLIKTRGQQVTLRCSPKSGHDTVSWYQQALGQGPQFIFQYYEEEERQRGNFPDRFSGHQFPNYSSELNVNALLLGDSALYLCASSRMGGETQYFGPGTRLLVL.

The chain combines TRBV24-1 with TRBJ1-5, with a weak D call TRBD1 (6 bases). The CDR3 has 15 residues. Trimming took off 4 bases at V and 5 bases at J, with 14 bases between the two ends. Germline assignment: CDR1 KGHDR and CDR2 SFDVKD. The CDR3 is CATSDPTGRDQPQHF. The DNA of the CDR3 is TGTGCCACCAGTGACCCGACAGGAAGAGATCAGCCCCAGCATTTT.

The chain combines TRBV7-9 with TRBJ2-5; maybe TRBD2 (6 bases). CDR3 length: 15 residues. Germline V gene sequence: CDR1 SEHNR, CDR2 FQNEAQ (reference sequence). With 3 bases removed from V and 4 bases from J, the gap between germline ends came to 15 bases. The CDR3 loop reads CASSFRLDLSETQYF. The DNA of the CDR3 is TGTGCCAGCAGCTTCCGACTAGATCTTTCAGAGACCCAGTACTTC.

The chain employs TRBV27 and TRBJ2-1, with D possibly TRBD2 on 6 matching bases. The V gene lost 6 bases and the J gene lost 7 bases, with 19 bases spanning the gap. The CDR3 has 15 residues. Looked up from germline, CDR1 is MNHEY and CDR2 is SMNVEV (reference sequence). CDR3 in DNA: TGTGCCAGCAGCGGGCAGGACGACCGGGGGAATGAGCAGTTCTTC. Amino acids: CASSGQDDRGNEQFF.